Presented here are 30 T cell receptor beta chains from one specimen sequenced in a study of technical replicates of blood from several donors. TCRdb keeps only in-frame clones here, not all; method: immunoSEQ multiplex PCR. Of 65,000 to 85,000 clones in the sample, around nine tenths were seen once. The specimen was T cells isolated from PBMCs. Receptors originate from a human donor in good health.

The chain combines TRBV4-3 with TRBJ2-7; 9 positions agree with TRBD2. This CDR3 contains 15 residues. From germline, CDR1 is LGHNA and CDR2 YSLEER. V gave up 1 base and J gave up 4 bases; unmatched junction bases: 5. Here the CDR3 reads CASSQVAGEAYEQYF. In nucleotides, the CDR3 is TGCGCCAGCAGCCAAGTAGCGGGAGAGGCATACGAGCAGTACTTC.

This rearrangement joins TRBV19 to TRBJ2-7, with unresolved D. Per germline, CDR1 LNHDA and CDR2 SQIVND (reference sequence). V lost 1 base, J lost 5 bases, and 15 bases lay in between. This CDR3 is built from 15 residues. The CDR3 spells CASSIAGTHTNEQYF. The CDR3 DNA reads TGTGCCAGTAGTATAGCGGGTACTCACACCAACGAGCAGTACTTC.

This chain uses TRBV5-1 with TRBJ1-4; the match to TRBD1 covers 10 bases. V gave up 4 bases and J gave up 2 bases; unmatched junction bases: 5. The CDR3 has 16 amino acids. Germline CDR1 SGHRS, CDR2 YFSETQ. As DNA, the CDR3 is TGCGCCAGCAGCCCTGGGGGACAGGGGACTAATGAAAAACTGTTTTTT. It codes for CASSPGGQGTNEKLFF.

The chain joins TRBV7-6 to TRBJ2-1; possibly TRBD2 for D (7 bases). V lost 1 base and J lost 9, with 13 bases in between. In germline, CDR1 is SGHVS, CDR2 FNYEAQ. There are 14 residues in the CDR3. CDR3 region: CASSLDVGGGEQFF. In DNA form, the CDR3 reads TGTGCCAGCAGCTTAGACGTGGGAGGGGGTGAGCAGTTCTTC.

This clone has only a few counts. The chain recombines TRBV7-2 with TRBJ1-1; D unresolved. CDR3 length equals 12 residues. The germline V gene has CDR1 SGHTA and CDR2 FQGNSA. V lost 5 bases, J lost 5 bases, and 9 bases lay in between. The DNA of the CDR3 is TGTGCCAGCAGCGGTGTGACAACTGAAGCTTTCTTT. Its protein product is CASSGVTTEAFF.

A single count supports this clone. The chain is built from TRBV7-3 and TRBJ2-7; weak D call: TRBD2 (6 bases). Germline V CDR1 and CDR2: SGHTA, FQGTGA. V lost 6 bases to trimming and J lost 0 bases, with 12 bases between them. The CDR3 runs 14 residues. In DNA form, the CDR3 reads TGTGCCAGCAGTCAATCCGGGAGCTCCTACGAGCAGTACTTC. It translates to CASSQSGSSYEQYF.

The chain uses TRBV30 and TRBJ2-7; 8 positions match TRBD2. CDR1 is GTSNPN and CDR2 is SVGIG in the germline V gene (reference sequence). This CDR3 is built from 14 residues. Trimming cost V 0 bases and J 4 bases; bases outside gene matches: 5. The CDR3 reads CAWSVPGGPYEQYF. DNA of the CDR3: TGTGCCTGGAGTGTACCGGGAGGGCCTTACGAGCAGTACTTC.

The V call is TRBV6-6, the J call TRBJ1-2, with D possibly matching TRBD1 (6 bases). Trimming left V 0 bases short and J 7 bases short, with 15 bases between. CDR3 length: 15 amino acids. The germline gives CDR1 MNHNY, CDR2 SVGAGI (reference sequence). The CDR3 DNA reads as TGTGCCAGCAGTTACTCGGATGGGGGCGCCGGTGGCTACACCTTC. Protein: CASSYSDGGAGGYTF.

The chain couples TRBV4-3 to TRBJ2-7; 9 nucleotides line up with TRBD2. With 9 bases clipped from V and 0 bases from J, the junction kept 0 bases outside the gene matches. Germline-derived CDR1 and CDR2 are LGHNA and YSLEER. This CDR3 is 12 amino acids long. CDR3 in amino acids: CASSGSSYEQYF. CDR3 DNA sequence: TGCGCCAGTAGCGGGAGCTCCTACGAGCAGTACTTC.

The chain recombines TRBV28 with TRBJ2-7, with 10 nucleotides matching TRBD1. The CDR3 extends over 15 amino acids. Germline lookup yields CDR1 MDHEN and CDR2 SYDVKM. The trim removed 2 bases at V and 1 base at J, leaving 2 bases unmatched. In DNA form, the CDR3 reads TGTGCCAGCAGTTTAGGACAGGGGGGTTCCTACGAGCAGTACTTC. It is translated as CASSLGQGGSYEQYF.

The chain is built from TRBV7-8 and TRBJ1-5; 9 bases line up with TRBD1. Germline-derived CDR1 and CDR2 are SGHVS and FQNEAQ. J was trimmed by 5 bases and V by 5 bases; bases with no gene match: 10. The CDR3 totals 16 residues. The CDR3 DNA reads as TGTGCCAGCAGCCTTTATTCCGGGACAGGGTATCAGCCCCAGCATTTT. It translates to CASSLYSGTGYQPQHF. The whole variable domain, filled in from reference TRBV7-8 and TRBJ1-5, reads GAGVSQSPRYKVAKRGQDVALRCDPISGHVSLFWYQQALGQGPEFLTYFQNEAQLDKSGLPSDRFFAERPEGSVSTLKIQRTQQEDSAVYLCASSLYSGTGYQPQHFGDGTRLSIL.

J is TRBJ2-1 and V is TRBV7-9; TRBD2 is a possible D gene (6 bases). CDR1 is SEHNR, CDR2 FQNEAQ, per germline (reference sequence). CDR3 length: 15 residues. The ends were cut back, 0 bases at V and 5 bases at J, with 11 bases in the middle. The CDR3, as DNA: TGTGCCAGCAGCTTAGCTCGGGGGACCCACAATGAGCAGTTCTTC. This encodes CASSLARGTHNEQFF.

The chain is built from TRBV28 and TRBJ2-1; 7 nucleotides line up with TRBD2. Trimming took 4 bases from V and 9 from J; bases not matched to a gene: 9. Germline CDR1 is MDHEN and CDR2 is SYDVKM. CDR3 length: 14 amino acids. The CDR3 loop reads CASSSSGERFEQFF. The DNA of the CDR3 is TGTGCCAGCAGTTCTAGCGGAGAGAGGTTTGAGCAGTTCTTC.

The count of this clone is one. This chain joins TRBV2 and TRBJ2-7, with TRBD1 as a possible D gene (6 bases). From germline, CDR1 is SNHLY and CDR2 FYNNEI. The CDR3 consists of 11 residues. V was pared by 9 bases and J by 6 bases, with 12 bases between. The CDR3 here is CASMQGSEQYF. For the CDR3, the DNA is TGTGCCAGTATGCAGGGGTCCGAGCAGTACTTC.

This clone was detected only once. The CDR3 bases are TGTGCCATCAGTGAGACAGGGTTCAACGAGCAGTACTTC. This translates into CAISETGFNEQYF. The chain joins TRBV10-3 to TRBJ2-7; D might be TRBD1 (6 bases). The CDR3 is 13 amino acids. Germline lookup yields CDR1 ENHRY and CDR2 SYGVKD. V was trimmed by 2 bases and J by 5 bases, leaving 10 bases between them.

V is TRBV5-1 and J is TRBJ2-5, with 7 bases aligning to TRBD1. Trimming took 4 bases from V and 0 from J; bases not matched to a gene: 6. This CDR3 comprises 15 residues. The V gene's germline CDR1 is SGHRS and CDR2 YFSETQ. This CDR3 reads CASSPDRCYQETQYF. The DNA of the CDR3 is TGCGCCAGCAGCCCGGACAGGTGTTACCAAGAGACCCAGTACTTC.

This rearrangement joins TRBV7-8 to TRBJ1-2; D is unclear. The CDR3 covers 13 residues. Germline-derived CDR1 and CDR2 are SGHVS and FQNEAQ. Trimming removed 1 base at V and 8 bases at J, with 11 bases between. The CDR3 region has the DNA TGTGCCAGCAGCTTAGGGCTTACAAACGGCTACACCTTC. This gives the protein CASSLGLTNGYTF.

The chain joins TRBV7-9 to TRBJ2-7, with 8 positions matching TRBD1. The CDR3 has 15 amino acids. The junction had 8 bases not matched to a gene; V was cut back by 1 base and J by 6 bases. Germline-derived CDR1 and CDR2 are SEHNR and FQNEAQ (reference sequence). The CDR3 bases are TGTGCCAGCAGCTTAGGGAATTCAGGGGGCGTCGAGCAGTACTTC. This sequence encodes CASSLGNSGGVEQYF. The variable domain in full, completed from reference TRBV7-9 and TRBJ2-7, reads DTGVSQNPRHKITKRGQNVTFRCDPISEHNRLYWYRQTLGQGPEFLTYFQNEAQLEKSRLLSDRFSAERPKGSFSTLEIQRTEQGDSAMYLCASSLGNSGGVEQYFGPGTRLTVT.

The chain is built from TRBV18 and TRBJ2-2; 7 nucleotides align to TRBD2. With V trimmed by 0 bases and J by 1 base, 2 bases remained unmatched. The germline V gene has CDR1 KGHSH and CDR2 LQKENI. CDR3 length: 16 amino acids. DNA for the CDR3: TGTGCCAGCTCACCACCCTCGGGGGGGAACACCGGGGAGCTGTTTTTT. As protein: CASSPPSGGNTGELFF.

V gene TRBV25-1 combines with J gene TRBJ2-3; 10 nucleotides match TRBD2. CDR1 is MGHDK and CDR2 is SYGVNS in the germline V gene. This CDR3 is 18 amino acids long. Losses at the gene ends were 1 base for V and 0 bases for J; bases not matched to a gene: 7. CDR3 loop: CASSELGTSVASTDTQYF. DNA for the CDR3: TGTGCCAGCAGTGAATTGGGGACTAGCGTAGCTAGCACAGATACGCAGTATTTT.

The chain carries TRBV5-5 and TRBJ2-1; D is undetermined. Germline V gene lookup returns CDR1 SGHKS and CDR2 YYEKEE (reference sequence). This CDR3 contains 13 residues. Deletions cut 5 bases from V and 9 bases from J, with 15 bases between. CDR3 loop: CASSNPPSSEQFF. Written as DNA, the CDR3 is TGTGCCAGCAGTAACCCGCCCTCCAGTGAGCAGTTCTTC. Complete variable domain (other parts from reference TRBV5-5 and TRBJ2-1): DAGVTQSPTHLIKTRGQQVTLRCSPISGHKSVSWYQQVLGQGPQFIFQYYEKEERGRGNFPDRFSARQFPNYSSELNVNALLLGDSALYLCASSNPPSSEQFFGPGTRLTVL.

A few counts support this clone. The V and J genes are TRBV6-6 and TRBJ1-1, with D possibly TRBD1 on 5 matching bases. This CDR3 has 15 amino acids. Germline V gives CDR1 MNHNY, CDR2 SVGAGI (reference sequence). V lost 6 bases, J lost 4 bases, and 18 bases lay in between. CDR3 in amino acids: CASSHSAGGGTEAFF. The DNA for the CDR3 is TGTGCCAGCAGCCATTCGGCGGGGGGGGGCACTGAAGCTTTCTTT.

This clone has just one count. The rearrangement links TRBV6-5 to TRBJ2-7; the match to TRBD2 covers 7 bases. CDR1 and CDR2 from the germline V gene are MNHEY and SVGAGI. This CDR3 region has 14 residues. The trim removed 8 bases at V and 0 bases at J, leaving 7 bases unmatched. The CDR3, as DNA: TGTGCCAGCTCAGCCGGGACTACCTCCTACGAGCAGTACTTC. This translates into CASSAGTTSYEQYF.

V and J are TRBV4-2 and TRBJ2-1; no firm D call. In germline, CDR1 is LGHNA, CDR2 YNFKEQ. CDR3 length: 11 amino acids. Trimming pared 5 bases from V and 8 bases from J, leaving 7 bases between. CDR3 residues: CASSFSDEQFF. In DNA, the CDR3 is TGTGCCAGCAGCTTCAGCGATGAGCAGTTCTTC.

This chain uses TRBV10-3 with TRBJ2-5; 15 positions agree with TRBD2. J gave up 3 bases and V 10 bases, and 6 bases lay outside the gene matches. The CDR3 has 15 amino acids. CDR1 is ENHRY, CDR2 SYGVKD, per germline. Here the CDR3 reads CATGTSGRLKETQYF. The CDR3 coding sequence is TGTGCCACCGGGACTAGCGGGAGGTTAAAAGAGACCCAGTACTTC.

The rearrangement joins TRBV30 to TRBJ2-3, with 11 positions matching TRBD2. The J segment lost 1 base and the V segment lost 6 bases, leaving 3 bases of the junction unmatched. This CDR3 is built from 14 residues. CDR1 is GTSNPN and CDR2 is SVGIG in the germline V gene (reference sequence). The CDR3 protein is CACSGRAGTDTQYF. In nucleotides, the CDR3 is TGTGCCTGTAGCGGGAGGGCCGGCACAGATACGCAGTATTTT.

The chain combines TRBV27 with TRBJ1-1; 7 bases match TRBD1. The CDR3 totals 14 residues. Germline V CDR1 and CDR2: MNHEY, SMNVEV (reference sequence). The V gene end was trimmed by 7 bases and the J gene end by 11 bases; junction bases not matched to a gene: 16. CDR3 nucleotides: TGTGCCAGCACCCCTTATGGGCCCACAGGGGATGCTTTCTTT. Encoded protein: CASTPYGPTGDAFF.

V is TRBV19 and J is TRBJ1-3; D not resolved. This CDR3 is 17 amino acids long. V dropped 3 bases and J dropped 7 bases, with 22 bases sitting between them. Germline CDR1 is LNHDA and CDR2 is SQIVND (reference sequence). The CDR3 region is CASSMLRADAARNTIYF. The CDR3 coding sequence is TGTGCCAGTAGTATGTTGAGGGCGGATGCCGCCCGGAACACCATATATTTT. Combining the CDR3 with reference TRBV19 and TRBJ1-3 gives the whole variable domain DGGITQSPKYLFRKEGQNVTLSCEQNLNHDAMYWYRQDPGQGLRLIYYSQIVNDFQKGDIAEGYSVSREKKESFPLTVTSAQKNPTAFYLCASSMLRADAARNTIYFGEGSWLTVV.

The chain has TRBV4-2 and TRBJ1-4; D not certain. The CDR3 runs to 14 residues. V was cut by 3 bases and J by 8 bases, with 13 bases left in between. In germline, CDR1 is LGHNA, CDR2 YNFKEQ. As DNA, the CDR3 is TGTGCCAGCAGCCAGGTGAATGTCCGGGAAAAACTGTTTTTT. Protein sequence: CASSQVNVREKLFF.

CDR3 nucleotides: TGTGCCAGCTGGGCAGGGGGCGATGAAAAACTGTTTTTT. Translation gives CASWAGGDEKLFF. The V call is TRBV5-8, the J call TRBJ1-4; 8 bases are a match to TRBD1. V shed 7 bases and J 6 bases; nucleotides not matched to a gene: 5. Germline CDR1 reads SGHTS; CDR2 reads YDEGEE. The CDR3 has 13 amino acids.